Listed here are 23 T cell receptor beta chains from one sample, sequenced in a study of shared clonotypes between healthy human individuals. Only in-frame clones appear in the TCRdb table, and some are missing; sequencing was by immunoSEQ multiplex PCR. The sample lists 1,400,000 or so clones, around 98.5% occurring once. Sequenced material: naive CD4+ T cells sorted from blood. Described subset: CD45RA+ positively selected. Receptor source: a man aged 25 to 40 in good health.

The rearrangement uses TRBV19 and TRBJ1-1, with D unclear. Germline loops: CDR1 LNHDA, CDR2 SQIVND (reference sequence). The V end lost 5 bases, the J end lost 7 bases, and 11 bases lay between the germline ends. CDR3 length: 12 amino acids. CDR3 in DNA: TGTGCCAGTAGTTTTTTGCGGGGTGAAGCTTTCTTT. Protein: CASSFLRGEAFF. Supplemented by reference TRBV19 and TRBJ1-1, the full variable domain reads DGGITQSPKYLFRKEGQNVTLSCEQNLNHDAMYWYRQDPGQGLRLIYYSQIVNDFQKGDIAEGYSVSREKKESFPLTVTSAQKNPTAFYLCASSFLRGEAFFGQGTRLTVV.

The chain uses TRBV9 and TRBJ2-5; no definite D call. This CDR3 spans 15 amino acids. V lost 0 bases, J lost 3 bases, and 12 bases lay in between. Germline lookup yields CDR1 SGDLS and CDR2 YYNGEE. CDR3 amino acids: CASSVDQDAKETQYF. The DNA of the CDR3 is TGTGCCAGCAGCGTAGATCAGGATGCGAAAGAGACCCAGTACTTC.

The chain joins TRBV27 to TRBJ2-7; D gene unclear. Looked up from germline, CDR1 is MNHEY and CDR2 is SMNVEV (reference sequence). This CDR3 is 17 amino acids long. The germline V and J ends were trimmed by 5 bases and 0 bases, with 20 bases remaining between them. The CDR3 DNA reads TGTGCCAGCAGTCCGTTACGACTGACGGATAGCTCCTACGAGCAGTACTTC. This translates into CASSPLRLTDSSYEQYF.

V gene TRBV30 combines with J gene TRBJ2-3; D is possibly TRBD2 (5 bases). The germline gives CDR1 GTSNPN, CDR2 SVGIG (reference sequence). V dropped 7 bases and J dropped 9 bases, with 11 bases sitting between them. The CDR3 has 10 amino acids. The CDR3 sequence: CAFGDRTQYF. CDR3 in DNA: TGTGCCTTCGGGGATCGGACGCAGTATTTT.

Only one count was recorded for this clone. The chain is built from TRBV5-8 and TRBJ1-1, with 9 bases aligning to TRBD1. CDR3 length equals 18 residues. V lost 2 bases, J lost 4 bases, and 15 bases stayed unmatched. CDR1 and CDR2 (germline): SGHTS, YDEGEE. The chain's CDR3 is CASSFTGGTGYDFTEAFF. The CDR3 DNA follows: TGTGCCAGCAGCTTCACCGGTGGGACAGGGTATGACTTCACTGAAGCTTTCTTT.

The chain is built from TRBV18 and TRBJ1-2, with TRBD1 identical over 9 bases. The junction had 6 bases not matched to a gene; V was cut back by 3 bases and J by 4 bases. This CDR3 has 15 residues. CDR1 and CDR2 (germline): KGHSH, LQKENI. Here the CDR3 DNA reads TGTGCCAGCTCACCGGGACAGGGAACGGGCTATGGCTACACCTTC. Translated: CASSPGQGTGYGYTF.

The chain employs TRBV29-1 and TRBJ1-2, with D possibly TRBD1 on 5 matching bases. Germline-derived CDR1 and CDR2 are SQVTM and ANQGSEA. V was clipped by 3 bases and J by 7 bases, with 12 bases between them. The CDR3 sequence is 12 residues long. The CDR3 DNA is TGCAGCGTTGAGGGACTGTGGGGTGGCTACACCTTC. Translation gives CSVEGLWGGYTF.

The chain joins TRBV7-3 to TRBJ2-1; 8 bases align to TRBD2. Germline values: CDR1 SGHTA, CDR2 FQGTGA. The trim removed 3 bases at V and 6 bases at J, leaving 4 bases unmatched. This CDR3 region has 14 residues. CDR3 protein: CASSLLAGLNEQFF. CDR3 DNA sequence: TGTGCCAGCAGCTTGCTAGCGGGTCTCAATGAGCAGTTCTTC.

The chain couples TRBV19 to TRBJ1-5; TRBD1 agrees at 11 bases. In germline, CDR1 is LNHDA, CDR2 SQIVND (reference sequence). The CDR3 consists of 15 residues. Trimming at V came to 5 bases and at J to 6 bases, leaving 6 bases not matched to a gene. The CDR3 DNA is TGTGCCAGTAGTCTAGGGACAGGGGGAGGTCAGCCCCAGCATTTT. Translated, it gives CASSLGTGGGQPQHF.

The CDR3 DNA sequence: TGTGCCAGCAGACGACTAGCCGGGGGTGAGCAGTTCTTC. Translating it yields CASRRLAGGEQFF. The chain joins TRBV11-2 to TRBJ2-1; 7 bases line up with TRBD2. The germline V gene encodes CDR1 SGHAT and CDR2 FQNNGV. V lost 6 bases, J lost 9 bases, and 8 bases stayed unmatched. This CDR3 comprises 13 residues.

J is TRBJ2-7 and V is TRBV5-1; D is possibly TRBD1 (6 bases). The germline CDR1 and CDR2 sequences are SGHRS and YFSETQ. V was trimmed by 3 bases and J by 1 base, leaving 11 bases between them. CDR3 length equals 14 residues. The CDR3 bases are TGCGCCAGCAGCTCGGGACATGGTTCCTACGAGCAGTACTTC. It translates to CASSSGHGSYEQYF.

The V gene is TRBV10-3, the J gene TRBJ2-1, with a possible D match to TRBD1 (6 bases). Trimming shortened V by 6 bases and J by 7 bases, and 13 bases separated the two germline ends. CDR1 ENHRY and CDR2 SYGVKD come from the germline V gene. This CDR3 has 13 residues. CDR3 amino acids: CAIRAITGNEQFF. The CDR3 bases are TGTGCCATCAGGGCCATTACAGGGAATGAGCAGTTCTTC.

The rearrangement uses TRBV30 and TRBJ2-1, with unresolved D. CDR1 and CDR2 (germline): GTSNPN, SVGIG (reference sequence). The CDR3 loop spans 11 amino acids. V was pared by 3 bases and J by 8 bases, with 8 bases between. Here the CDR3 DNA reads TGTGCCTGGAGCCGCAGCGATGAGCAGTTCTTC. This codes for CAWSRSDEQFF.

V is TRBV7-2 and J is TRBJ2-1, with D perhaps matching TRBD1 (5 bases). Deletions cut 5 bases from V and 7 bases from J, with 9 bases between. The CDR3 is made up of 12 amino acids. In germline, CDR1 is SGHTA, CDR2 FQGNSA. CDR3 sequence reads: CASSPAGNEQFF. CDR3 coding DNA: TGTGCCAGCAGCCCGGCAGGGAATGAGCAGTTCTTC.

The CDR3 sequence is CASMRSLGGGNTGELFF. The DNA for the CDR3 is TGTGCCAGCATGCGATCCTTGGGCGGGGGAAACACCGGGGAGCTGTTTTTT. The chain has TRBV28 and TRBJ2-2, with 7 bases lining up with TRBD2. The V segment lost 7 bases and the J segment 2 bases; nucleotides outside the gene matches: 13. The CDR3 loop spans 17 amino acids. Germline V lookup: CDR1 MDHEN, CDR2 SYDVKM.

The chain carries TRBV2 and TRBJ2-2; D is tentatively TRBD1 or TRBD2 (5 bases each). Germline assignment: CDR1 SNHLY and CDR2 FYNNEI. The ends were cut back, 6 bases at V and 1 base at J, with 15 bases in the middle. CDR3 length: 16 residues. The CDR3 nucleotides are TGTGCCAGCAGCCTCGTCAGGGACCGGAACACCGGGGAGCTGTTTTTT. Protein product: CASSLVRDRNTGELFF.

The gene calls are TRBV29-1 and TRBJ2-1; D is uncertain. This CDR3 contains 8 residues. V was shortened by 3 bases and J by 15 bases, with 6 bases between the two germline ends. The germline gives CDR1 SQVTM, CDR2 ANQGSEA. The CDR3 protein is CSVDSLFF. DNA for the CDR3: TGCAGCGTTGATTCCCTGTTCTTC.

This chain uses TRBV28 with TRBJ2-1; no clear D gene. Deletions cut 6 bases from V and 15 bases from J, with 15 bases between. There are 11 residues in the CDR3. The germline V gene has CDR1 MDHEN and CDR2 SYDVKM. CDR3 nucleotides: TGTGCCAGCAGCAGTATCCCTCAGCGGTTCTTC. It translates to CASSSIPQRFF.

The chain joins TRBV19 to TRBJ1-5, with 7 bases lining up with TRBD1. Trimming at V came to 5 bases and at J to 0 bases, leaving 1 base not matched to a gene. The CDR3 contains 14 residues. Germline V gives CDR1 LNHDA, CDR2 SQIVND (reference sequence). CDR3 residues: CASSDRDSNQPQHF. The CDR3 DNA reads as TGTGCCAGTAGTGACAGGGATAGCAATCAGCCCCAGCATTTT.

V and J are TRBV29-1 and TRBJ2-1, with 11 bases aligning to TRBD2. Per germline, CDR1 SQVTM and CDR2 ANQGSEA. This CDR3 spans 19 amino acids. V was clipped by 3 bases and J by 0 bases; unmatched bases: 13. The CDR3 loop reads CSVDHGLAGGRYSYNEQFF. As DNA, the CDR3 is TGCAGCGTTGATCACGGTCTAGCGGGAGGTCGATACTCCTACAATGAGCAGTTCTTC.

V usage is TRBV10-3 and J usage is TRBJ2-7; 10 bases map to TRBD2. Germline V gene sequence: CDR1 ENHRY, CDR2 SYGVKD. This CDR3 contains 12 residues. J lost 12 bases, V lost 2 bases, and 4 bases had no gene match. The CDR3, as DNA: TGTGCCATCAGTGAGACCGGGACTAGCGTGTACTTC. Translating it yields CAISETGTSVYF.

CDR3 loop: CASSWGETQYF. In DNA form, the CDR3 reads TGTGCCAGCAGTTGGGGGGAGACCCAGTACTTC. The V gene is TRBV27, the J gene TRBJ2-5; either TRBD1 or TRBD2 may fit D (5 bases each). This CDR3 has 11 amino acids. Trimming removed 4 bases from V and 5 bases from J, with 5 bases in between. From germline, CDR1 is MNHEY and CDR2 SMNVEV (reference sequence).

The chain combines TRBV6-6 with TRBJ2-3, with D maybe TRBD1 (5 bases). CDR1 and CDR2 from the germline V gene are MNHNY and SVGAGI (reference sequence). The CDR3 contains 15 residues. V was trimmed by 4 bases and J by 6 bases, leaving 17 bases between them. This CDR3 reads CASSLPTGGFDTQYF. In DNA, the CDR3 is TGTGCCAGCAGTTTGCCAACAGGCGGTTTCGATACGCAGTATTTT.